This T cell receptor beta chain was retrieved from a study of CD8 T cells in Susac syndrome. The RNA input was about 0.5 to 1 ug, and it was reverse transcribed with random hexamers. The TCR beta CDR3 was amplified by immunoSEQ multiplex PCR across 54 Vbeta, 13 Jbeta. A single record per CDR3 protein comes from TCRdb applying MiXCR to the immunoSEQ multiplex PCR reads. The sample has about 300,000 distinct CDR3 sequences; 89% are singletons. Regarding the study as a whole: By the study's own acknowledgment, its TCR sequencing and HLA analysis included relatively few individuals.

CDR3 length: 18 residues. Trimming stripped 3 bases from V and 4 bases from J, with 22 bases between. Germline V lookup: CDR1 SEHNR, CDR2 FQNEAQ (reference sequence). The TEMRA cells underwent FACS enrichment, while the CD8+ and CD4+ T cells underwent negative isolation. Turning to this clonotype: What it recognizes is unknown.

The TCR originated in a human donor with multiple sclerosis. This chain links TRBV7-9 with TRBJ2-1, with D hard to call. The specimen was CD8+ T cells from PBMCs. The CDR3 DNA is TGTGCCAGCAGCTTCTCCACATGGGATTCATTACATTACAATGAGCAGTTCTTC. Amino acids: CASSFSTWDSLHYNEQFF.